This section outlines one T cell receptor beta chain sequence together with its context. J lost 6 bases, V lost 6 bases, and 6 bases had no gene match. Germline loops: CDR1 LNHNV, CDR2 YYDKDF (reference sequence). This CDR3 is built from 14 residues. This record comes from a study of blood T cell repertoires in COVID-19. Study-level background: T cells, B-cell-depleted T cells, or PBMCs supplied cDNA or gDNA.

The protocol was immunoSEQ multiplex PCR, while the TCRdb copy is restricted to in-frame clones and leaves out a portion. This table holds about 530,000 clones, around 90% found once. Enrolled during active infection, Seattle patients were then followed longitudinally. Sample: peripheral blood. The origin of this receptor is a woman aged 45-60 years with COVID-19, enrolled during active disease. This chain uses TRBV15 with TRBJ1-4; TRBD1 aligns across 8 bases. The CDR3 nucleotides read TGTGCCACCAGGTCAGGGGGCAGGGATGAAAAACTGTTTTTT. Translated, it gives CATRSGGRDEKLFF.